This TCR beta chain was profiled in a study of Ad26.COV2.S vaccination and SARS-CoV-2 variants. As for the study in general: Donor was one of the participants in the Ad26.COV2.S arm of the COV1001 trial. The vaccine Ad26.COV2.S was put into the muscle once, or twice with 56 days between.

The table came from immunoSEQ multiplex PCR; TCRdb's copy has only in-frame clones and leaves some out. This repertoire shows hundreds of thousands of clones, about 93% found once; its top ten account for 12%. Concerning this clone itself: Its target is unknown.

Stated treatment: 15 to 20 received Ad26.COV2.S at low or high dose, single or two shots; about 5 received placebo; per-sample allocation not given. Each sample was drawn 63 days after the first injection (of vaccine or placebo). Boston hosted the donor, who was an adult aged 18-55 years. Germline values: CDR1 LGHNA, CDR2 YSLEER. The CDR3 runs 17 residues. Trimming stripped 2 bases from V and 0 bases from J, with 14 bases between. Study-level results: Placebo and vaccine recipients had non-spike TCR breadth that was similar.

The J gene is TRBJ2-1, the V gene TRBV4-3; a weak D match, TRBD2 (5 bases). The TCR was taken from a person aged 18-65 years who received the Ad26.COV2.S COVID-19 vaccine or a placebo. Sequenced material: peripheral blood, taken in a trial of Ad26.COV2.S vaccine versus placebo. CDR3 protein: CASSQFVSGSSYNEQFF. CDR3 bases: TGCGCCAGCAGCCAATTCGTCAGCGGTAGCTCCTACAATGAGCAGTTCTTC.